This record covers a single T cell receptor (beta chain). V was clipped by 3 bases and J by 11 bases, with 20 bases between them. The CDR3 totals 15 residues. The germline V gene encodes CDR1 GTSNPN and CDR2 SVGIG (reference sequence). Data came from immunoSEQ multiplex PCR; TCRdb stores just in-frame clones and leaves some out. The repertoire table contains fewer than 250,000 clones. The data stem from a study of control samples from healthy donors and cancer patients. V gene TRBV30 combines with J gene TRBJ1-6; tentative D call: TRBD1 (6 bases). The sequenced sample consisted of blood. The TCR was taken from a young woman in good health. The CDR3 DNA reads as TGTGCCTGGAGCCCCCTGTCGGGACACTTGACACCCCTCCACTTT. Translating it yields CAWSPLSGHLTPLHF.